The T cell receptor (beta chain) described here comes from a study of OX40 agonist ivuxolimab in advanced cancers. General observations from the study: Still undetermined is the antigen specificity of the expanded peripheral T cells. Partial responders treated at 0.1-3.0 mg/kg exhibited clonal expansion among the lowest measured. With doses of 0.1 to 3.0 mg/kg, CD4+ and CD8+ blood T cells had undergone clonal expansion by week 6.

V lost 0 bases and J lost 3, with 11 bases in between. CDR1 and CDR2 (germline): SNHLY, FYNNEI. CDR3 size: 15 residues. Using immunoSEQ multiplex PCR, the repertoire was profiled, and TCRdb retains in-frame clones only, with some absent. The sample holds 100,000 to 120,000 clones, more than 70% seen once. Regarding this clone: Antigen unknown.

The study sampled blood at baseline, cycle 4 day 1, and cycle 7 day 1. The TCR sequence derives from an adult with an advanced solid tumor such as melanoma, head and neck, liver or kidney cancer. V usage is TRBV2 and J usage is TRBJ1-1; no definite D call. The sample in question was CD4+ or CD8+ T cells sorted from blood, obtained in a trial of the OX40 agonist ivuxolimab. CDR3 nucleotides: TGTGCCAGCAGTGAAGCGCAGGCGGTGCACACTGAAGCTTTCTTT. It is translated as CASSEAQAVHTEAFF.